This T cell receptor beta chain was recovered during a study of cytomegalovirus exposure and HLA in healthy donors. The PCR ran on 60 Vbeta and 13 Jbeta primers. Profiling relied on immunoSEQ multiplex PCR, and the TCRdb table lists in-frame clones only, not all of them. Of roughly 100,000 clones listed, around three quarters are singletons. The germline V gene encodes CDR1 DFQATT and CDR2 SNEGSKA (reference sequence). Between the trimmed V and J ends, which lost 6 bases and 3 bases, there was a span of 9 bases. There are 11 residues in the CDR3. A remark on this clone: In the same sample, other DNA sequences code for this CDR3.

The specimen sequenced was PBMCs. The origin of this receptor is a woman in her thirties or forties in good health and CMV-seronegative. The gene calls are TRBV20-1 and TRBJ2-7; D is ambiguous. CDR3 amino acids: CSAKQIYEQYF. CDR3 coding DNA: TGCAGTGCCAAACAAATCTACGAGCAGTACTTC.